Listed here are 5 T cell receptor beta chains from one sample, sequenced in a study of molecular identifiers for immune sequencing clone quantification. TCRdb re-analysed the PCR reads in MiXCR, keeping a single row per CDR3 protein. The sample comprises 490,000 or so distinct CDR3 sequences, over 20% of which are singletons, and 0.7% to 1% rests with the top ten. Sequenced sample: naive CD8+ T cells from blood, with Jurkat cell RNA spiked in. Described subset: FACS-sorted CD8+CD4-CCR7+CD45RA+ naive T cells. The receptor set was obtained from a human donor in good health. Some libraries in this study had Jurkat cell RNA spiked in.

The chain recombines TRBV20-1 with TRBJ2-7; D is unresolved. There are 15 residues in the CDR3. V shed 0 bases and J shed 2 bases, with 14 bases lying between them. CDR1 and CDR2 (germline): DFQATT, SNEGSKA (reference sequence). The CDR3 loop is CSARDKVGWAYEQYF. The CDR3 DNA reads TGCAGTGCTAGAGATAAGGTGGGGTGGGCCTACGAGCAGTACTTC.

This clonotype was found a few times. The V and J genes are TRBV29-1 and TRBJ2-1, with 7 bases matching TRBD1. Unmatched junction bases numbered 5, after V lost 6 bases and J lost 0 bases. The CDR3 spans 14 residues. CDR1 is SQVTM, CDR2 ANQGSEA, per germline. The CDR3 protein is CSVSRQGSYNEQFF. The CDR3 DNA sequence: TGCAGCGTATCGAGACAGGGCTCCTACAATGAGCAGTTCTTC.

This clonotype was seen a few times. One junction end disagrees with the germline gene, perhaps due to a read error. The V and J genes are TRBV5-3 and TRBJ2-7, with D maybe TRBD2 (5 bases). TRBV5-3 is an ORF, with its function uncertain. CDR3 length equals 14 residues. The CDR3 here is CASSLEAESYEQYF. CDR3 nucleotides: TGTGCCAGCAGCTTGGAGGCGGAATCCTACGAGCAGTACTTC.

Only a few counts were recorded for this clonotype. J is TRBJ2-1 and V is TRBV11-3, with TRBD1 matching 8 bases. CDR1 is SGHNT and CDR2 is YENEEA in the germline V gene. This CDR3 contains 19 residues. The V gene end was trimmed by 5 bases and the J gene end by 2 bases; junction bases not matched to a gene: 17. CDR3 loop: CASSPGQDGRKPPYNEQFF. The CDR3 DNA is TGTGCCAGCAGCCCGGGACAGGACGGGCGAAAACCCCCCTACAATGAGCAGTTCTTC.

This clonotype was detected many times. V gene TRBV12-5 combines with J gene TRBJ2-7, with 8 bases fitting TRBD1. V shed 1 base and J 6 bases; nucleotides not matched to a gene: 2. From germline, CDR1 is LGHNT and CDR2 FRNRAP. This CDR3 region has 13 residues. CDR3 bases: TGTGCTAGTGGTTTGGCGACAGGGGTCGAGCAGTACTTC. Protein: CASGLATGVEQYF.